In its sample, the clone carrying this T cell receptor (beta chain) was seen many times. The antigen is undetermined. Germline and junction disagree at one end, which may indicate a read error. Germline V gene sequence: CDR1 DFQATT, CDR2 SNEGSKA (reference sequence). The CDR3 is 10 residues long. The data derive from a study of breast tumors, draining lymph nodes, adjacent tissues. The study's findings and limits: Compared with lymph nodes, tumors were less diverse; compared with nontumor tissue, more. Data fit most tumor T cells coming from lymph node, expanding in tumor. Luminal-like breast cancer showed significantly greater tumor-nontumor repertoire similarity than basal-like breast cancer did.

Samples came from axillary lymph nodes draining the breast cancer. MiXCR, applied by TCRdb to the multiplex PCR reads, yields one record per CDR3 protein. The table has some 97,000 distinct CDR3 sequences, 21% seen once. V gene TRBV20-1 combines with J gene TRBJ1-2, with 8 bases that match TRBD1. The origin of this receptor is a female donor with breast cancer. Some clones in this sample may be carry-over from other donors' samples. Input material: axillary lymph node tissue. The CDR3 here is CSAYYRGSRF. CDR3 sequence (DNA): TGCAGTGCTTACTACAGGGGGTCCCGCTTC.